The clone carrying this T cell receptor (beta chain) was seen once. Sequenced by immunoSEQ multiplex PCR; TCRdb stores in-frame clones only, minus some. The data hold approximately 33,000 clones, with approximately 90% observed a single time. These data come from a study of OX40 agonist ivuxolimab in advanced cancers. Trimming took off 5 bases at V and 7 bases at J, with 12 bases between the two ends. Germline CDR1 SEHNR, CDR2 FQNEAQ (reference sequence). The CDR3 is 14 residues long. The rearrangement links TRBV7-9 to TRBJ1-6, with a possible D match to TRBD1 (6 bases). The sequence came from an adult with an advanced solid tumor such as melanoma, head and neck, liver or kidney cancer. Here the sequenced sample was CD4+ or CD8+ T cells sorted from blood, taken in a trial of the OX40 agonist ivuxolimab. CDR3 coding DNA: TGTGCCAGCAGCGCCCGGGACAAGAATTCACCCCTCCACTTT. The encoded protein is CASSARDKNSPLHF.